A selection of T cell receptor beta chains follows, all from one sample in a study of response to subunit inactivated influenza vaccine. Via MiXCR, TCRdb re-called the RT-PCR reads, giving one row per CDR3 protein. This table has 700,000 to 900,000 distinct CDR3 sequences, 21% appearing once. The source was PBMCs from blood, collected more than 4 days after vaccination. These receptors originate from a man aged 50 or older who received an inactivated influenza vaccine. Both conserved end residues are part of each CDR3. A D gene is named only where the DNA matches it firmly. Only part of the rows carry a size: once, few, many, or a class if the clone is expanded.

TRBV20-1	.	TRBJ2-3	.	14	CSARDMTSTDTQYF	TGCAGTGCTAGGGACATGACAAGCACAGATACGCAGTATTTT
TRBV15	.	TRBJ1-1	.	17	CATSRETGVGPRTEAFF	TGTGCCACCAGCAGAGAGACAGGTGTGGGACCGCGGACTGAAGCTTTCTTT
TRBV28	TRBD1	TRBJ1-1	few	13	CASSLPGTAKAFF	TGTGCCAGCAGTTTACCCGGGACAGCCAAAGCTTTCTTT
TRBV7-9	.	TRBJ2-1	.	17	CASSVNRGTFSYNEQFF	TGTGCCAGCAGCGTTAACCGCGGGACATTTTCCTACAATGAGCAGTTCTTC
TRBV4-2	.	TRBJ2-7	many	15	CASSQERDSSYEQYF	TGTGCCAGCAGCCAAGAGCGGGACTCCTCCTACGAGCAGTACTTC
TRBV3-1	.	TRBJ2-3	few	16	CASSPPGAGRTDTQYF	TGTGCCAGCAGCCCCCCCGGGGCGGGGCGCACAGATACGCAGTATTTT
TRBV18	TRBD2	TRBJ2-2	few	16	CASSPMLAGDTGELFF	TGTGCCAGCTCACCAATGCTTGCGGGAGATACCGGGGAGCTGTTTTTT
TRBV20-1	TRBD1	TRBJ1-5	few	14	CSAARQGGGQPQHF	TGCAGTGCTGCCCGACAGGGAGGGGGTCAGCCCCAGCATTTT
TRBV12-3/TRBV12-4	.	TRBJ2-2	.	14	CASSWALNTGELFF	TGTGCCAGCAGTTGGGCCTTAAACACCGGGGAGCTGTTTTTT
TRBV12-3/TRBV12-4	TRBD2	TRBJ2-7	few	14	CASTRAGGPYEQYF	TGTGCCAGCACTAGGGCGGGAGGGCCCTACGAGCAGTACTTC
TRBV20-1	.	TRBJ2-3	few	13	CSARDWLFDTQYF	TGCAGTGCTAGAGACTGGCTTTTTGATACGCAGTATTTT
TRBV11-2	.	TRBJ1-1	many	14	CASSPPGGDTEAFF	TGTGCCAGCAGCCCTCCGGGGGGAGACACTGAAGCTTTCTTT
TRBV21-1	.	TRBJ2-1	few	15	CASSKGTGVLYEQFF	TGTGCCAGCAGCAAAGGGACAGGGGTTCTGTATGAGCAGTTCTTC
TRBV20-1	TRBD1	TRBJ2-7	.	13	CSAKGQGEYEQYF	TGCAGTGCCAAGGGACAGGGCGAATACGAGCAGTACTTC
TRBV19	TRBD1	TRBJ1-5	few	16	CASSIDQTGWDQPQHF	TGTGCCAGTAGTATCGACCAGACAGGGTGGGATCAGCCCCAGCATTTT
TRBV7-6	TRBD2	TRBJ2-3	.	19	CASSLATGVAGDRTDTQYF	TGTGCCAGCAGCTTAGCGACGGGGGTAGCGGGGGACCGCACAGATACGCAGTATTTT
TRBV5-4	.	TRBJ2-5	.	13	CATTAGETETQYF	TGTGCCACCACAGCCGGGGAAACAGAGACCCAGTACTTC
TRBV6-1	TRBD2	TRBJ2-7	.	15	CASSPLGRPNYEQYF	TGTGCCAGCAGTCCCCTCGGGAGGCCTAACTACGAGCAGTACTTC
TRBV28	TRBD1	TRBJ2-1	.	15	CASSTPGQGGSEQFF	TGTGCCAGCAGCACCCCGGGACAGGGTGGTAGTGAGCAGTTCTTC
TRBV20-1	TRBD2	TRBJ2-1	.	16	CSANPQREVHYNEQFF	TGCAGTGCCAACCCGCAGCGGGAGGTACACTACAATGAGCAGTTCTTC
TRBV5-1	TRBD2	TRBJ2-1	.	16	CASSGLQRGGDNEQFF	TGCGCCAGCAGCGGCCTCCAGCGGGGGGGCGACAATGAGCAGTTCTTC
TRBV20-1	.	TRBJ1-3	.	14	CSARPLRRGNTIYF	TGCAGTGCTAGACCTCTGAGACGGGGAAACACCATATATTTT
TRBV5-1	TRBD1	TRBJ1-1	.	14	CASSLTGGVTEAFF	TGCGCCAGCAGCTTGACAGGGGGCGTCACTGAAGCTTTCTTT
TRBV7-9	TRBD1	TRBJ2-1	.	14	CASSRQGAPVEQFF	TGTGCCAGCAGCCGACAGGGGGCCCCGGTTGAGCAGTTCTTC
TRBV5-1	TRBD1	TRBJ1-1	few	17	CASSLNPRNLQGAEAFF	TGCGCCAGCAGCTTGAATCCTAGAAATCTCCAGGGGGCTGAAGCTTTCTTT
TRBV7-2	TRBD2	TRBJ2-1	few	15	CASSLQASGSNEQFF	TGTGCCAGCAGCTTACAGGCTAGCGGGAGTAATGAGCAGTTCTTC
TRBV12-3/TRBV12-4	.	TRBJ2-7	few	14	CASRQNGGRSEQYF	TGTGCCAGCAGGCAAAACGGGGGTAGGAGCGAGCAGTACTTC
TRBV28	.	TRBJ2-5	few	13	CASRRTMFETQYF	TGTGCCAGCAGGCGGACAATGTTTGAGACCCAGTACTTC
TRBV7-9	TRBD1	TRBJ2-7	.	15	CASSLTPGQGAEQYF	TGTGCCAGCAGCTTGACTCCGGGACAGGGGGCCGAGCAGTACTTC
TRBV6-1	TRBD2	TRBJ2-1	many	16	CASRLGLAGVVDEQFF	TGTGCCAGCAGACTTGGACTAGCGGGAGTAGTGGATGAGCAGTTCTTC
TRBV5-5	.	TRBJ2-7	.	14	CASSLFRDLYEQYF	TGTGCCAGCAGCTTATTCAGGGATCTCTACGAGCAGTACTTC
TRBV6-2/TRBV6-3	.	TRBJ1-5	few	16	CASRPKGHFSNQPQHF	TGTGCCAGCAGACCCAAGGGACACTTTAGCAATCAGCCCCAGCATTTT
TRBV20-1	TRBD1	TRBJ2-5	few	14	CSARSGTGQETQYF	TGCAGTGCTAGATCCGGGACAGGCCAAGAGACCCAGTACTTC
TRBV10-3	.	TRBJ2-1	.	14	CAISGAGGYNEQFF	TGTGCCATCAGTGGTGCCGGGGGATACAATGAGCAGTTCTTC
TRBV6-1	TRBD2	TRBJ2-6	.	17	CASREAGGLSGANVLTF	TGTGCCAGCAGAGAAGCGGGGGGGCTGTCTGGGGCCAACGTCCTGACTTTC
TRBV12-3/TRBV12-4	.	TRBJ2-5	few	13	CASSPLDRETQYF	TGTGCCAGCAGTCCTTTGGACCGGGAGACCCAGTACTTC
TRBV9	TRBD2	TRBJ2-2	.	15	CASSVRAGGTGELFF	TGTGCCAGCAGCGTGAGAGCGGGAGGGACCGGGGAGCTGTTTTTT
TRBV12-3/TRBV12-4	TRBD2	TRBJ2-2	.	14	CASSLSLAGGELFF	TGTGCCAGCAGTTTGAGTCTAGCGGGCGGGGAGCTGTTTTTT
TRBV7-8	.	TRBJ2-2	.	16	CASSFPGLGSSGELFF	TGTGCCAGCAGCTTCCCCGGTTTGGGAAGTTCCGGGGAGCTGTTTTTT
TRBV10-3	TRBD1	TRBJ2-7	.	17	CAISVLRPRGSSYEQYF	TGTGCCATCAGTGTTCTAAGGCCCAGGGGGAGCTCCTACGAGCAGTACTTC
TRBV9	TRBD2	TRBJ2-7	.	15	CASSLDGGMGYEQYF	TGTGCCAGCAGCCTGGACGGGGGGATGGGGTACGAGCAGTACTTC
TRBV28	TRBD1	TRBJ2-7	.	15	CASSLLGQVTYEQYF	TGTGCCAGCAGTTTACTCGGACAGGTGACCTACGAGCAGTACTTC
TRBV7-9	.	TRBJ2-2	.	11	CASLGRGELFF	TGTGCCAGCCTTGGCCGCGGGGAGCTGTTTTTT